This TCR beta chain was captured in a study of blood T cell repertoires in COVID-19. Germline V gives CDR1 GTSNPN, CDR2 SVGIG (reference sequence). With 5 bases removed from V and 2 bases from J, the gap between germline ends came to 9 bases. CDR3 size: 12 residues. Sequencing used immunoSEQ multiplex PCR; TCRdb keeps in-frame clones, though not all of them. The table shows roughly 100,000 clones, with approximately 81% occurring only once. V and J are TRBV30 and TRBJ1-2; D is unclear. Sequenced sample: peripheral blood. The source is a man older than 75 with acute or convalescent COVID-19. The chain's CDR3 is CAWADGNYGYTF. CDR3 nucleotides: TGTGCCTGGGCTGACGGGAACTATGGCTACACCTTC.